This is a list of T cell receptor beta chains from one sample in a study of a mutant IDH1 vaccine in newly diagnosed glioma. Which antigens these TCRs recognize remains unknown. Assay used: immunoSEQ multiplex PCR; TCRdb lists only in-frame clones, some missing. The data hold about 94,000 clones, with roughly 89% observed a single time. This specimen consisted of PBMCs, obtained from a glioma patient whose treatment included an IDH1 peptide vaccine. All receptors derive from a woman aged 45-59 years with glioma. Both conserved end residues are part of each CDR3. The order of the fields is V gene, clone size, D gene, J gene, CDR3 length, CDR3 protein, CDR3 DNA. A D gene is named only where the DNA matches it firmly. A clone size is listed for some rows: how often the clone was seen (once, few, many), or a class if it is expanded.

>TRBV2|.|.|TRBJ2-5|14
CASLGAGLVETQYF
TGTGCCAGCCTGGGGGCGGGGCTTGTAGAGACCCAGTACTTC
>TRBV5-1|.|TRBD1|TRBJ2-6|19
CASSLVPQGVVSGANVLTF
TGCGCCAGCAGCTTGGTTCCACAGGGGGTTGTCTCTGGGGCCAACGTCCTGACTTTC
>TRBV7-8|.|.|TRBJ2-5|14
CASSLTAGEQTQYF
TGTGCCAGCAGCTTAACGGCAGGGGAGCAGACCCAGTACTTC
>TRBV28|.|TRBD1|TRBJ2-7|16
CASRGSGTGGINEQYF
TGTGCCAGCAGGGGGAGTGGGACAGGGGGCATCAACGAGCAGTACTTC
>TRBV19|.|TRBD1|TRBJ1-1|16
CASSAPRRDRATEAFF
TGTGCCAGTAGTGCCCCTCGGAGGGACAGGGCCACTGAAGCTTTCTTT
>TRBV13|once|.|TRBJ2-4|16
CASSFQAGLAKNIQYF
TGTGCCAGCAGCTTTCAAGCGGGCCTAGCCAAAAACATTCAGTACTTC
>TRBV29-1|.|TRBD1|TRBJ2-5|12
CSVGTGQETQYF
TGCAGCGTCGGGACAGGGCAAGAGACCCAGTACTTC
>TRBV2|.|TRBD2|TRBJ2-1|16
CASSGTSGSSYNEQFF
TGTGCCAGCAGCGGGACTAGCGGTAGCTCCTACAATGAGCAGTTCTTC
>TRBV10-3|.|.|TRBJ1-4|13
CAISRGANEKLFF
TGTGCCATCAGCAGGGGTGCTAATGAAAAACTGTTTTTT
>TRBV30|.|TRBD2|TRBJ2-2|15
CAWSAGGGNTGELFF
TGTGCCTGGAGTGCGGGCGGGGGGAACACCGGGGAGCTGTTTTTT
>TRBV7-2|few|TRBD1|TRBJ1-5|15
CASSRNRGRGQPQHF
TGTGCCAGCAGCAGAAACAGGGGTCGGGGTCAGCCCCAGCATTTT
>TRBV5-1|.|.|TRBJ2-2|15
CASCSGTLNTGELFF
TGCGCCAGCTGCTCCGGGACTTTGAACACCGGGGAGCTGTTTTTT
>TRBV4-2|.|.|TRBJ2-3|14
CASSQGSGLSTQYF
TGTGCCAGCAGCCAAGGAAGTGGCTTGAGTACGCAGTATTTT
>TRBV21-1|.|.|TRBJ2-6|18
CASSKWGVFLSGANVLTF
TGTGCCAGCAGCAAATGGGGGGTCTTTCTCTCTGGGGCCAACGTCCTGACTTTC
>TRBV7-3|.|TRBD1|TRBJ1-1|14
CASSPGGAGTEAFF
TGTGCCAGCAGCCCAGGGGGCGCCGGCACTGAAGCTTTCTTT
>TRBV7-8|.|.|TRBJ2-2|14
CASSLRLGTGELFF
TGTGCCAGCAGCTTACGATTAGGGACCGGGGAGCTGTTTTTT
>TRBV27|.|.|TRBJ1-5|16
CASSLSLPSQNQPQHF
TGTGCCAGCAGTTTATCGCTCCCCTCACAGAATCAGCCCCAGCATTTT
>TRBV6-1|.|.|TRBJ1-5|11
CASRIDQPQHF
TGTGCCAGCAGGATCGATCAGCCCCAGCATTTT
>TRBV7-9|.|TRBD1|TRBJ2-1|17
CASSLGAGAGGRDEQFF
TGTGCCAGCAGCCTCGGGGCCGGGGCAGGGGGCAGAGATGAGCAGTTCTTC
>TRBV14|.|.|TRBJ2-1|16
CASSHERVRVYNEQFF
TGTGCCAGCAGCCACGAGAGGGTAAGAGTCTACAATGAGCAGTTCTTC
>TRBV18|.|TRBD2|TRBJ2-2|14
CASSPSGTDGELFF
TGTGCCAGCTCACCCAGCGGGACGGACGGGGAGCTGTTTTTT
>TRBV29-1|.|.|TRBJ2-4|14
CSVAGGGDKNIQYF
TGCAGCGTCGCTGGAGGGGGTGACAAAAACATTCAGTACTTC
>TRBV7-9|.|TRBD2|TRBJ2-1|15
CASSLGLAGGPEQFF
TGTGCCAGCAGCCTGGGGCTAGCGGGAGGGCCTGAGCAGTTCTTC
>TRBV28|.|TRBD1|TRBJ2-5|16
CASSFKETGRGGTQYF
TGTGCCAGCAGTTTCAAGGAGACAGGGCGAGGCGGGACCCAGTACTTC
>TRBV2|.|.|TRBJ2-2|14
CASSETSRVRELFF
TGTGCCAGCAGTGAAACCAGCCGGGTGCGGGAGCTGTTTTTT
>TRBV5-1|.|TRBD1|TRBJ2-1|15
CASSLWTGPYNEQFF
TGCGCCAGCAGCCTCTGGACAGGGCCCTACAATGAGCAGTTCTTC
>TRBV2|.|.|TRBJ1-5|15
CASSGGAGGNQPQHF
TGTGCCAGCAGTGGGGGAGCGGGGGGCAATCAGCCCCAGCATTTT
>TRBV11-3|.|TRBD2|TRBJ2-1|15
CASSFAGGSYNEQFF
TGTGCCAGCAGCTTCGCGGGAGGTAGCTACAATGAGCAGTTCTTC
>TRBV9|.|.|TRBJ2-7|15
CASSVAPGLLYEQYF
TGTGCCAGCAGCGTAGCTCCGGGACTCCTCTACGAGCAGTACTTC
>TRBV5-1|.|TRBD1|TRBJ1-4|15
CASSLETGAGEKLFF
TGCGCCAGCAGCTTAGAAACAGGGGCGGGTGAAAAACTGTTTTTT
>TRBV28|.|.|TRBJ2-1|12
CASSLLGDEQFF
TGTGCCAGCAGTTTACTGGGCGATGAGCAGTTCTTC
>TRBV13|.|.|TRBJ2-1|13
CASRGYSYNEQFF
TGTGCCAGCCGGGGCTACAGCTACAATGAGCAGTTCTTC
>TRBV6-5|.|TRBD1|TRBJ1-6|15
CASNLRQGLNSPLHF
TGTGCCAGCAATTTAAGACAGGGACTAAATTCACCCCTCCACTTT
>TRBV5-4|.|.|TRBJ2-2|14
CASSSASAGGELFF
TGTGCCAGCAGCTCAGCTAGCGCGGGCGGGGAGCTGTTTTTT
>TRBV2|few|.|TRBJ1-1|13
CASSGRETTEAFF
TGTGCCAGCAGTGGACGGGAAACAACTGAAGCTTTCTTT
>TRBV30|.|.|TRBJ1-4|13
CAWQRAANEKLFF
TGTGCCTGGCAACGGGCAGCAAATGAAAAACTGTTTTTT
>TRBV5-6|.|TRBD2|TRBJ2-5|16
CASSLAASGSGETQYF
TGTGCCAGCAGCTTGGCGGCTAGCGGGAGCGGGGAGACCCAGTACTTC
>TRBV27|.|TRBD1|TRBJ1-1|16
CASSPRDRGPWTEAFF
TGTGCCAGCAGTCCCCGGGACAGGGGGCCTTGGACTGAAGCTTTCTTT
>TRBV7-2|.|TRBD1|TRBJ2-7|15
CASSRTGTGSHEQYF
TGTGCCAGCAGCAGAACCGGGACAGGGTCCCACGAGCAGTACTTC
>TRBV4-1|.|.|TRBJ2-7|13
CASSEGLPYEQYF
TGCGCCAGCAGCGAGGGGCTACCCTACGAGCAGTACTTC
>TRBV27|.|.|TRBJ2-7|14
CASSPRPVFYEQYF
TGTGCCAGCAGTCCACGGCCAGTTTTCTACGAGCAGTACTTC
>TRBV27|.|TRBD1|TRBJ2-1|16
CASSLSSGTVYNEQFF
TGTGCCAGCAGTTTATCCTCGGGGACAGTATACAATGAGCAGTTCTTC
>TRBV6-5|.|.|TRBJ2-1|15
CASSQPGPYYNEQFF
TGTGCCAGCAGTCAGCCGGGACCCTACTACAATGAGCAGTTCTTC
>TRBV28|.|.|TRBJ2-2|14
CASSDDRYTGELFF
TGTGCCAGCAGCGATGACAGGTACACCGGGGAGCTGTTTTTT
>TRBV25-1|.|.|TRBJ1-1|13
CASLGHTNTEAFF
TGTGCCAGCTTGGGACACACGAACACTGAAGCTTTCTTT
>TRBV28|.|TRBD1|TRBJ1-2|11
CAAGTGSRYTF
TGTGCCGCGGGGACAGGGTCACGCTACACCTTC
>TRBV5-1|.|.|TRBJ1-5|15
CASSLAGQGRQPQHF
TGCGCCAGCAGCTTGGCAGGGCAGGGACGTCAGCCCCAGCATTTT
>TRBV6-1|.|TRBD2|TRBJ2-1|14
CASTGTSGRAEQFF
TGTGCCAGCACCGGGACTAGCGGGAGGGCTGAGCAGTTCTTC
>TRBV29-1|.|.|TRBJ2-2|16
CSVEEKDNWYTGELFF
TGCAGCGTTGAAGAGAAGGACAATTGGTACACCGGGGAGCTGTTTTTT
>TRBV15|few|.|TRBJ1-5|15
CATSRDRGLNQPQHF
TGTGCCACCAGCAGAGATCGGGGGTTAAATCAGCCCCAGCATTTT
>TRBV30|.|.|TRBJ1-5|13
CAWSGLSNQPQHF
TGTGCCTGGAGCGGGTTGAGCAATCAGCCCCAGCATTTT
>TRBV28|.|.|TRBJ2-7|15
CASSLAGYGTYEQYF
TGTGCCAGCAGTTTAGCAGGGTATGGGACCTACGAGCAGTACTTC
>TRBV25-1|.|.|TRBJ1-1|14
CASSEYRERTEAFF
TGTGCCAGCAGTGAATATAGGGAGCGTACTGAAGCTTTCTTT
>TRBV7-9|.|.|TRBJ2-2|14
CASSFALNTGELFF
TGTGCCAGCAGCTTTGCACTTAACACCGGGGAGCTGTTTTTT
>TRBV7-9|.|.|TRBJ2-2|13
CASSLVAGGELFF
TGTGCCAGCAGCTTAGTGGCGGGCGGGGAGCTGTTTTTT
>TRBV27|.|.|TRBJ2-1|14
CASSRKGTEYEQFF
TGTGCCAGCAGCCGGAAAGGGACTGAGTATGAGCAGTTCTTC
>TRBV6-1|.|.|TRBJ2-7|11
CASSNPDWQYF
TGTGCCAGCAGTAACCCGGACTGGCAGTACTTC
>TRBV29-1|few|.|TRBJ1-4|13
CSVEVTGSEKLFF
TGCAGCGTTGAGGTTACCGGGAGTGAAAAACTGTTTTTT
>TRBV10-3|.|TRBD2|TRBJ2-1|18
CAISERRASGAEHNEQFF
TGTGCCATCAGTGAGCGCCGAGCTAGCGGGGCAGAACACAATGAGCAGTTCTTC
>TRBV2|.|TRBD2|TRBJ2-2|15
CASNRREAGTGELFF
TGTGCCAGCAATAGGCGGGAGGCGGGCACCGGGGAGCTGTTTTTT